This passage covers 15 T cell receptor beta chains from one sample sequenced in a study of blood T cell repertoires in COVID-19. TCRdb keeps only in-frame clones here, not all; method: immunoSEQ multiplex PCR. The sample holds some 170,000 clones, approximately 85% seen once. Sequencing was done on a sample of PBMCs or T cells enriched from blood (not recorded which). The receptors here all came from a man aged 35 to 55 who had recovered from COVID-19.

The rearrangement joins TRBV11-3 to TRBJ1-2; perhaps TRBD1 as D (6 bases). The germline V gene has CDR1 SGHNT and CDR2 YENEEA. Trimming left V 5 bases short and J 8 bases short, with 12 bases between. The CDR3 sequence is 12 residues long. CDR3 sequence (DNA): TGTGCCAGCAGCCCTAAGGGGACAGGCTACACCTTC. Translation: CASSPKGTGYTF.

V usage is TRBV7-2 and J usage is TRBJ2-7; D possibly corresponds to TRBD2 (5 bases). Germline V gives CDR1 SGHTA, CDR2 FQGNSA. The CDR3 is 13 residues long. The V end lost 5 bases, the J end lost 5 bases, and 13 bases lay between the germline ends. The CDR3 DNA reads as TGTGCCAGCAGCCTGAGGGTACAACACGAGCAGTACTTC. Translating it yields CASSLRVQHEQYF.

This clone was observed at least ten times. The rearrangement uses TRBV19 and TRBJ2-7; D is uncertain. CDR3 length: 13 residues. The germline CDR1 and CDR2 sequences are LNHDA and SQIVND (reference sequence). V lost 3 bases, J lost 6 bases, and 12 bases lay in between. CDR3 bases: TGTGCCAGTAGTATCGGTGCGAGGCTCGAGCAGTACTTC. It yields the protein CASSIGARLEQYF.

J is TRBJ1-5 and V is TRBV19, with D possibly TRBD1 on 6 matching bases. Germline V gene data show CDR1 as LNHDA and CDR2 as SQIVND (reference sequence). V was trimmed by 1 base and J by 4 bases, leaving 14 bases between them. The CDR3 is made up of 16 amino acids. CDR3: CASSIGPDSANQPQHF. CDR3 nucleotides: TGTGCCAGTAGTATAGGTCCGGACAGTGCAAATCAGCCCCAGCATTTT.

The CDR3 region has the DNA TGTGCCAGCAGCTTAGACAGGGGTACCTACGAGCAGTACTTC. Its protein product is CASSLDRGTYEQYF. This chain connects TRBV5-6 to TRBJ2-7, with 8 bases identical to TRBD1. The germline V gene has CDR1 SGHDT and CDR2 YYEEEE. This CDR3 region has 14 residues. J gave up 2 bases and V 2 bases, and 3 bases lay outside the gene matches.

V is TRBV10-3 and J is TRBJ2-1; TRBD1 agrees at 8 bases. CDR1 is ENHRY and CDR2 is SYGVKD in the germline V gene. After removal of 7 bases from V and 5 bases from J, the junction contained 10 bases not matched to a gene. This CDR3 contains 15 residues. In DNA, the CDR3 is TGTGCCATCAAGGCCTGGACAGGGACAGACAATGAGCAGTTCTTC. Its protein product is CAIKAWTGTDNEQFF.

This clone appeared once. J is TRBJ1-1 and V is TRBV6-5, with 9 bases that match TRBD1. The CDR3 runs to 13 residues. The J segment lost 5 bases and the V segment lost 6 bases, leaving 4 bases of the junction unmatched. CDR1 is MNHEY and CDR2 is SVGAGI in the germline V gene. The CDR3 is CASRDRGWTEAFF. Written as DNA, the CDR3 is TGTGCCAGCAGGGACAGGGGTTGGACTGAAGCTTTCTTT.

V is TRBV5-1 and J is TRBJ1-1; a possible D gene is TRBD1 (5 bases). V lost 0 bases to trimming and J lost 8 bases, with 11 bases between them. The CDR3 extends over 13 amino acids. Germline V CDR1 and CDR2: SGHRS, YFSETQ. CDR3 protein: CASSLAGGMEAFF. DNA of the CDR3: TGCGCCAGCAGCTTGGCCGGGGGAATGGAAGCTTTCTTT.

The chain recombines TRBV30 with TRBJ1-2; no clear D gene. This CDR3 is 14 amino acids long. The V gene lost 7 bases and the J gene lost 0 bases, with 15 bases spanning the gap. CDR1 is GTSNPN, CDR2 SVGIG, per germline (reference sequence). The DNA of the CDR3 is TGTGCCTTACAGTATATAAGGTCTAACTATGGCTACACCTTC. Translating gives CALQYIRSNYGYTF.

The V call is TRBV19, the J call TRBJ2-6, with D possibly being TRBD2 (7 bases). Germline V lookup: CDR1 LNHDA, CDR2 SQIVND (reference sequence). This CDR3 has 17 residues. Trimming took off 3 bases at V and 3 bases at J, with 15 bases between the two ends. The chain's CDR3 is CASSISGGRGGANVLTF. The CDR3 DNA reads TGTGCCAGTAGTATTTCCGGGGGGCGCGGTGGGGCCAACGTCCTGACTTTC.

This clone was seen only once. V and J are TRBV15 and TRBJ1-1; TRBD1 matches at 7 bases. The CDR3 spans 15 residues. Germline CDR1 LNHNV, CDR2 YYDKDF (reference sequence). Trimming cost V 0 bases and J 4 bases; bases outside gene matches: 5. This CDR3 reads CATSRDRGPGTEAFF. CDR3 nucleotides: TGTGCCACCAGCAGAGATAGGGGGCCGGGCACTGAAGCTTTCTTT. Filled out from reference TRBV15 and TRBJ1-1, the complete variable domain reads DAMVIQNPRYQVTQFGKPVTLSCSQTLNHNVMYWYQQKSSQAPKLLFHYYDKDFNNEADTPDNFQSRRPNTSFCFLDIRSPGLGDTAMYLCATSRDRGPGTEAFFGQGTRLTVV.

The V and J genes are TRBV3-1 (or the pseudogene TRBV3-2) and TRBJ2-4; weak D call: TRBD2 (6 bases). V was clipped by 1 base and J by 4 bases, with 11 bases between them. Germline CDR1 LGHDT, CDR2 YNNKEL (reference sequence). This CDR3 has 15 residues. CDR3 sequence (DNA): TGTGCCAGCAGCCAAGGCGGGGTGGCTAAAAACATTCAGTACTTC. Amino acids: CASSQGGVAKNIQYF.

The V and J genes are TRBV28 and TRBJ1-5; TRBD1 aligns across 7 bases. V was pared by 7 bases and J by 2 bases, with 20 bases of the junction left unmatched. Germline CDR1 and CDR2: MDHEN and SYDVKM. The length of the CDR3 is 19 residues. This chain's CDR3 is CASISPLLGGGKGNQPQHF. The CDR3 bases are TGTGCCAGCATTTCCCCGCTCCTAGGGGGCGGGAAGGGCAATCAGCCCCAGCATTTT.

The chain carries TRBV30 and TRBJ2-7, with TRBD2 matching over 12 bases. Trimming removed 1 base from V and 0 bases from J; junction bases left unmatched: 13. This CDR3 is 19 amino acids long. Germline CDR1 and CDR2: GTSNPN and SVGIG (reference sequence). The CDR3 DNA reads TGTGCCTGGAGTGGACGTACTAGCGGGGGGCCACCGAGCTCCTACGAGCAGTACTTC. It specifies CAWSGRTSGGPPSSYEQYF.

The CDR3 DNA reads TGTGCCAGCAGCTTGATGACCGGGACAGGGGGCCGAACCGGGGAGCTGTTTTTT. This gives the protein CASSLMTGTGGRTGELFF. This chain links TRBV5-4 with TRBJ2-2, with 12 bases lining up with TRBD1. Per the germline V gene, CDR1 is SGHNT and CDR2 is YYREEE (reference sequence). Germline trimming cut 1 base from V and 5 bases from J; bases unmatched to any gene: 9. This CDR3 comprises 18 residues.